The 28 T cell receptor beta chains below come from one sample, sequenced in a study of follicular helper T cells after annual influenza vaccination. This table comes from immunoSEQ multiplex PCR, and its TCRdb copy is limited to in-frame clones, with some not included. The sample carries more than 7,000 clones, 83% recorded once. Time point: 2013-2014 season, 7 days after vaccination. The input for sequencing was CXCR5+ CD38- circulating T follicular helper cells from blood, taken 7 days after influenza vaccination. Specified subset: circulating Tfh, non-naive CD4+CXCR5+PD-1+ (ICOS+CD38+ or ICOS-CD38-). These receptors were obtained from an adult who received the influenza vaccine.

The table lists this clone with a count of one. The chain carries TRBV19 and TRBJ1-5; D is uncertain. The CDR3 extends over 13 amino acids. In germline, CDR1 is LNHDA, CDR2 SQIVND (reference sequence). V lost 6 bases and J lost 2, with 8 bases in between. CDR3 sequence: CASRGSGNQPQHF. As DNA, the CDR3 is TGTGCCAGTAGGGGATCCGGCAATCAGCCCCAGCATTTT.

This sequence joins TRBV27 and TRBJ2-3, with D perhaps given as TRBD1 or TRBD2 (6 bases each). Looked up from germline, CDR1 is MNHEY and CDR2 is SMNVEV (reference sequence). The CDR3 spans 16 residues. Between the trimmed V and J ends, which lost 7 bases and 2 bases, there was a span of 19 bases. The CDR3 is CASKRVRGAYTDTQYF. The CDR3 DNA reads as TGTGCCAGCAAGCGCGTGAGGGGGGCTTACACAGATACGCAGTATTTT.

This clone has more than one count but fewer than ten. The chain links TRBV19 to TRBJ1-1; TRBD1 matches 7 bases. The V and J ends lost 5 bases and 5 bases, in that order; junction bases with no gene match: 5. CDR1 is LNHDA, CDR2 SQIVND, per germline (reference sequence). The CDR3 has 13 amino acids. CDR3 loop: CASSPGQLTEAFF. The DNA for the CDR3 is TGTGCCAGTAGTCCGGGACAGCTAACTGAAGCTTTCTTT.

The chain couples TRBV5-5 to TRBJ2-5; TRBD2 matches 7 bases. Germline loops: CDR1 SGHKS, CDR2 YYEKEE (reference sequence). The V segment lost 3 bases and the J segment 5 bases; nucleotides outside the gene matches: 16. This CDR3 contains 17 residues. CDR3 nucleotide sequence: TGTGCCAGCAGCTCCCCGGCGGGAGACCCCCTCCGGGAGACCCAGTACTTC. Amino acid sequence: CASSSPAGDPLRETQYF.

This clone has more than one count but fewer than ten. This chain connects TRBV7-8 to TRBJ1-2, with 12 nucleotides matching TRBD1. Unmatched junction bases numbered 2, after V lost 0 bases and J lost 6 bases. The germline CDR1 and CDR2 sequences are SGHVS and FQNEAQ. The CDR3 has 15 amino acids. Here the CDR3 DNA reads TGTGCCAGCAGCTTAGCGGGACAGGGGGCACATGGCTACACCTTC. It codes for CASSLAGQGAHGYTF.

The genes are TRBV19 and TRBJ1-6; D call uncertain. The CDR3 length is 15 residues. Germline V gene lookup returns CDR1 LNHDA and CDR2 SQIVND (reference sequence). With 0 bases removed from V and 8 bases from J, the gap between germline ends came to 11 bases. The CDR3 loop is CASSIDLAADSPLHF. Here the CDR3 DNA reads TGTGCCAGTAGTATAGATCTGGCAGCTGATTCACCCCTCCACTTT. The full variable domain, with the rest looked up from reference TRBV19 and TRBJ1-6, is DGGITQSPKYLFRKEGQNVTLSCEQNLNHDAMYWYRQDPGQGLRLIYYSQIVNDFQKGDIAEGYSVSREKKESFPLTVTSAQKNPTAFYLCASSIDLAADSPLHFGNGTRLTVT.

V and J are TRBV6-1 and TRBJ1-5; a weak D match, TRBD1 (5 bases). CDR1 is MNHNS and CDR2 is SASEGT in the germline V gene. The V end lost 7 bases, the J end lost 3 bases, and 16 bases lay between the germline ends. The CDR3 is made up of 15 amino acids. This CDR3 reads CASTGTTGANQPQHF. For the CDR3, the DNA is TGTGCCAGCACTGGGACCACCGGTGCCAATCAGCCCCAGCATTTT.

The gene calls are TRBV7-6 and TRBJ2-6; possibly TRBD1 for D (7 bases). Trimming took 5 bases from V and 2 from J, leaving 10 bases between them. Germline lookup yields CDR1 SGHVS and CDR2 FNYEAQ. This CDR3 spans 15 amino acids. The CDR3 DNA is TGTGCCAGCAGCCTCAGGGGGGCTGGGGCCAACGTCCTGACTTTC. Protein product: CASSLRGAGANVLTF.

The chain couples TRBV7-9 to TRBJ2-3; D may be TRBD1 (6 bases). The CDR3 sequence is 15 residues long. The germline V gene encodes CDR1 SEHNR and CDR2 FQNEAQ (reference sequence). V gave up 0 bases and J gave up 2 bases, with 9 bases separating them. CDR3 DNA sequence: TGTGCCAGCAGCTTAGCCCAGGGGCCCACAGATACGCAGTATTTT. This encodes CASSLAQGPTDTQYF.

The rearrangement joins TRBV18 to TRBJ2-7; no definite D call. V lost 2 bases, J lost 2 bases, and 13 bases lay in between. Germline loops: CDR1 KGHSH, CDR2 LQKENI. The CDR3 runs 15 residues. The CDR3 bases are TGTGCCAGCTCACCATTCGGCAGTATTCCCTACGAGCAGTACTTC. Translated: CASSPFGSIPYEQYF.

This chain connects TRBV7-6 to TRBJ2-3; 11 nucleotides match TRBD2. The CDR3 loop spans 19 amino acids. Germline-derived CDR1 and CDR2 are SGHVS and FNYEAQ. Trimming removed 4 bases from V and 0 bases from J; junction bases left unmatched: 12. The DNA for the CDR3 is TGTGCCAGCAGCTCATCCGGGACTAGCGGAGCTTCTAGCACAGATACGCAGTATTTT. Translating gives CASSSSGTSGASSTDTQYF.

The V and J genes are TRBV19 and TRBJ1-2; a possible D gene is TRBD1 (5 bases). V was trimmed by 8 bases and J by 0 bases, leaving 16 bases between them. The CDR3 runs 15 residues. CDR1 LNHDA and CDR2 SQIVND come from the germline V gene (reference sequence). As DNA, the CDR3 is TGTGCCAGTTCGCGCCGGGACGGAGCTAACTATGGCTACACCTTC. It is translated as CASSRRDGANYGYTF.

V gene TRBV21-1 combines with J gene TRBJ2-4; the DNA was not used to check the table's D call, TRBD1. TRBV21-1 is labeled a pseudogene. The CDR3 contains 19 residues. CDR3 sequence: CASSNDRGELFLDKNIQYF. CDR3 DNA: TGTGCCAGCAGCAACGACAGGGGTGAGCTATTCTTGGACAAAAACATTCAGTACTTC.

The chain couples TRBV28 to TRBJ2-3; 12 bases fit TRBD2. Germline-derived CDR1 and CDR2 are MDHEN and SYDVKM. V shed 3 bases, J shed 1 base, and the junction held 2 bases outside the gene matches. The CDR3 sequence is 16 residues long. For the CDR3, the DNA is TGTGCCAGCAGTTTTTGGACTAGCGGGGGCACAGATACGCAGTATTTT. Its protein is CASSFWTSGGTDTQYF.

This clone was found once. V gene TRBV11-2 combines with J gene TRBJ2-5; D might be TRBD1 (6 bases). Germline loops: CDR1 SGHAT, CDR2 FQNNGV. The ends were cut back, 1 base at V and 1 base at J, with 10 bases in the middle. There are 15 residues in the CDR3. CDR3 region: CASSLVGGSQETQYF. The CDR3 region has the DNA TGTGCCAGCAGCTTAGTAGGGGGTAGCCAAGAGACCCAGTACTTC.

The chain recombines TRBV28 with TRBJ2-5; TRBD2 might be the D (6 bases). The CDR3 loop spans 14 amino acids. Germline CDR1 and CDR2: MDHEN and SYDVKM. V shed 2 bases and J shed 4 bases, with 11 bases lying between them. CDR3 sequence: CASSLGGFRETQYF. The CDR3 DNA sequence: TGTGCCAGCAGTTTAGGGGGGTTTAGAGAGACCCAGTACTTC.

The J gene is TRBJ1-2, the V gene TRBV6-1, with 7 bases aligning to TRBD1. The CDR3 runs to 15 residues. The germline CDR1 and CDR2 sequences are MNHNS and SASEGT. The V and J ends lost 4 bases and 6 bases, in that order; junction bases with no gene match: 11. The CDR3 spells CASSGQDRRGDGYTF. CDR3 coding DNA: TGTGCCAGCAGTGGGCAGGACAGGAGGGGTGATGGCTACACCTTC.

The gene calls are TRBV18 and TRBJ1-5, with D uncertain. V dropped 5 bases and J dropped 8 bases, with 13 bases sitting between them. This CDR3 contains 13 residues. Germline CDR1 and CDR2: KGHSH and LQKENI. The CDR3 sequence: CASSTAEDEPQHF. The CDR3 DNA sequence: TGTGCCAGCTCAACAGCCGAGGATGAGCCCCAGCATTTT.

This clone was picked up one time. This chain links TRBV7-2 with TRBJ1-4; D gene ambiguous. Germline lookup yields CDR1 SGHTA and CDR2 FQGNSA. This CDR3 has 15 amino acids. Trimming removed 5 bases from V and 2 bases from J, with 12 bases in between. CDR3 bases: TGTGCCAGCAGCCCCCGGGTCGGGACTAATGAAAAACTGTTTTTT. Translation gives CASSPRVGTNEKLFF. Based on the CDR3 plus reference TRBV7-2 and TRBJ1-4, the full variable domain is GAGVSQSPSNKVTEKGKDVELRCDPISGHTALYWYRQSLGQGLEFLIYFQGNSAPDKSGLPSDRFSAERTGGSVSTLTIQRTQQEDSAVYLCASSPRVGTNEKLFFGSGTQLSVL.

The V and J genes are TRBV18 and TRBJ1-2; no clear D. The CDR3 spans 14 residues. Germline assignment: CDR1 KGHSH and CDR2 LQKENI. V dropped 5 bases and J dropped 5 bases, with 15 bases sitting between them. The CDR3 sequence: CASSLEREFYGYTF. The CDR3 region has the DNA TGTGCCAGCTCATTGGAGCGGGAGTTTTATGGCTACACCTTC.

The chain joins TRBV5-1 to TRBJ2-1; no clear D gene. Per the germline V gene, CDR1 is SGHRS and CDR2 is YFSETQ. V lost 4 bases and J 5 bases, leaving 13 bases between the germline ends. There are 14 residues in the CDR3. The CDR3 region has the DNA TGCGCCAGCAGCATAGTGGGCGGAGACAATGAGCAGTTCTTC. As protein: CASSIVGGDNEQFF.

The chain joins TRBV19 to TRBJ2-2; D is uncertain. Germline V gene sequence: CDR1 LNHDA, CDR2 SQIVND (reference sequence). This CDR3 spans 12 amino acids. Trimming pared 3 bases from V and 6 bases from J, leaving 5 bases between. This chain's CDR3 is CASSMVPGELFF. CDR3 bases: TGTGCCAGTAGTATGGTCCCCGGGGAGCTGTTTTTT.

The rearrangement joins TRBV28 to TRBJ1-1; TRBD1 is a possible D gene (5 bases). V was clipped by 11 bases and J by 0 bases, with 10 bases between them. Germline CDR1 reads MDHEN; CDR2 reads SYDVKM. There are 12 residues in the CDR3. Here the CDR3 reads CAGGSMNTEAFF. The CDR3 DNA reads as TGTGCCGGGGGGTCTATGAACACTGAAGCTTTCTTT.

The chain employs TRBV11-2 and TRBJ2-2; D ambiguous. Germline-derived CDR1 and CDR2 are SGHAT and FQNNGV. The CDR3 loop spans 15 amino acids. The V gene lost 3 bases and the J gene lost 4 bases, with 12 bases spanning the gap. The CDR3 region has the DNA TGTGCCAGCAGCTTGTCCCCTAAAGCCACCGGGGAGCTGTTTTTT. It is translated as CASSLSPKATGELFF.

This chain's CDR3 is CASSPTQGSQYF. The CDR3 DNA follows: TGTGCCAGCAGTCCCACCCAGGGCTCCCAGTACTTC. J is TRBJ2-5 and V is TRBV28; TRBD1 is a possible D gene (5 bases). The CDR3 is 12 amino acids. CDR1 is MDHEN, CDR2 SYDVKM, per germline. V dropped 5 bases and J dropped 9 bases, with 13 bases sitting between them. The full variable domain, in which reference TRBV28 and TRBJ2-5 provide the parts outside the CDR3, is DVKVTQSSRYLVKRTGEKVFLECVQDMDHENMFWYRQDPGLGLRLIYFSYDVKMKEKGDIPEGYSVSREKKERFSLILESASTNQTSMYLCASSPTQGSQYFGPGTRLLVL.

The V gene is TRBV7-2, the J gene TRBJ2-5, with 10 bases matching TRBD2. Per germline, CDR1 SGHTA and CDR2 FQGNSA. The J segment lost 0 bases and the V segment lost 11 bases, leaving 6 bases of the junction unmatched. The CDR3 contains 14 residues. Here the CDR3 DNA reads TGTGCCGCCATCCTAGCGGGGGACCAAGAGACCCAGTACTTC. Residues: CAAILAGDQETQYF.

Remarks on this clone: One end of the junction varies from germline; a read error may be responsible. The chain joins TRBV19 to TRBJ2-7; possible D gene TRBD1, 5 bases. Germline V CDR1 and CDR2: LNHDA, SQIVND (reference sequence). CDR3 size: 14 residues. The CDR3 here is CVSSKSGFSYEQYF. The CDR3 nucleotides are TGTGTCAGTAGCAAGTCAGGGTTCTCCTACGAGCAGTACTTC. Full variable domain (remainder filled in from reference TRBV19 and TRBJ2-7): DGGITQSPKYLFRKEGQNVTLSCEQNLNHDAMYWYRQDPGQGLRLIYYSQIVNDFQKGDIAEGYSVSREKKESFPLTVTSAQKNPTAFYLCVSSKSGFSYEQYFGPGTRLTVT.

The chain carries TRBV6-5 and TRBJ2-7; D is tentatively TRBD1 or TRBD2 (5 bases each). CDR1 MNHEY and CDR2 SVGAGI come from the germline V gene. V was cut by 5 bases and J by 0 bases, with 14 bases left in between. The CDR3 spans 15 residues. CDR3 sequence: CASSRPGALSYEQYF. DNA for the CDR3: TGTGCCAGCAGTAGGCCCGGGGCCCTCTCCTACGAGCAGTACTTC.